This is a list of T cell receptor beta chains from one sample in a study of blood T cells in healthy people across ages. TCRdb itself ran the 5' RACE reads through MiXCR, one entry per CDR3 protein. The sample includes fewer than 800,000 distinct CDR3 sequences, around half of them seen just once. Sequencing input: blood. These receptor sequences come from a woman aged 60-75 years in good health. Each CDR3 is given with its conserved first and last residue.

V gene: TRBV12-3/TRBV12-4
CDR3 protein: CASSLVGRTDTQYF

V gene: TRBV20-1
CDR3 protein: CSASYGNNQPQHF

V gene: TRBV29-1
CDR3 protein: CSVDSDRDLTDTQYF

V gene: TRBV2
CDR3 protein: CASSVRLGNEQFF

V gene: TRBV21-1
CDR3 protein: CASNGTSGYEQYF

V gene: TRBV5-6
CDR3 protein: CASNPGVSGANVLTF

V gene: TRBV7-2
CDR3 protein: CASAPLAVSYEQYF

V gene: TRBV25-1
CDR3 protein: CASSDIGTYGYTF

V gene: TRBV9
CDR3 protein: CASSARGALYSPLHF

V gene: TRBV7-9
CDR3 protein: CASSLYASDNEQFF

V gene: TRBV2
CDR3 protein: CASSVIRTLNEQFF

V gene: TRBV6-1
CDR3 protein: CASDPRKGQGGYEQYF

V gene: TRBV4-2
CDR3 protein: CTSSLHNGFSDGLFF

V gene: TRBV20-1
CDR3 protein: CSASPRPDTQYF

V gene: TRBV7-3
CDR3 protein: CASSFGQGHGYTF

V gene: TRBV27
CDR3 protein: CASSSPGPQYEQYF

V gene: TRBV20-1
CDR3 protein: CSATGDSGVDETQYF

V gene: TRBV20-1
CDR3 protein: CSAVGSGSPLEQYF

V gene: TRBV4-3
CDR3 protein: CASSQDHQGINEKLFF

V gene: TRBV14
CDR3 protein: CASSQASGRAGKYEQYF

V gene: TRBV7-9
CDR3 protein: CASSRSLGPETQYF

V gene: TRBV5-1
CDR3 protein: CASSLKGTEGSPLHF

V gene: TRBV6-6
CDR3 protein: CASSPRQGAADEQYF

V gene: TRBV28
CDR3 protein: CASRTTDRYGYTF

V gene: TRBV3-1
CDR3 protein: CASSQDRGRSGYTF

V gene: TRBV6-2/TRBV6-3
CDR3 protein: CASSTWRGPPGELFF

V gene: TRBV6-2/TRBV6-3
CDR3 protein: CASSSRLARGLFF

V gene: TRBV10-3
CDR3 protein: CATEAGGETQYF

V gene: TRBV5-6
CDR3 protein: CASSLALAGPPYEQYF

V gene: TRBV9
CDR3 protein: CASSRGGRLADAYEQYF

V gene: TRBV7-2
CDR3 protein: CASSSLIDTQYF

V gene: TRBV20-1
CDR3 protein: CSAREATSDSRGQYF

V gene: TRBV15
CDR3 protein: CATSQEKNYNEQFF

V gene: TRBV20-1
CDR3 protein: CSVQGGAYSNQPQHF

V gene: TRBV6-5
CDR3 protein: CAGSSLKEQFF

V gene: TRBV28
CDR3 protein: CASSPSGRGVRNEQFF

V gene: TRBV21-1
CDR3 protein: CASSKGPLGDVSSYEQYF

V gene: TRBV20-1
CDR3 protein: CSALAGGPSGEQFF